The 21 T cell receptor beta chains presented below share a single source sample, sequenced in a study of memory CD4+ T cells and cytomegalovirus serostatus (dated by TCRdb to between 2019 and 2020). Preparation of the library involved the immunoSEQ multiplex PCR assay. TCRdb took this table from immuneACCESS and kept in-frame rearrangements with V and J called. Such tables lack part of the clones; where checked against another copy, unresolved V genes explain under half of the gap, and the rest is unexplained. The sample contains 85,000 to 100,000 clones, about four fifths of them found a single time. The ten largest clones add up to around 3.6% of the sample. Single viable CD3+CD4+CD8-CD45RO+ cells were sorted as memory CD4+ T cells on a FACSAria II. The sample was memory CD4+ T cells from blood. The source of these receptors is an adult in good health and CMV-seropositive.

The rearrangement joins TRBV5-1 to TRBJ2-5; no reliable D call. The germline CDR1 and CDR2 sequences are SGHRS and YFSETQ. This CDR3 region has 11 residues. V was clipped by 2 bases and J by 3 bases, with 2 bases between them. This CDR3 reads CASSFEETQYF. The DNA for the CDR3 is TGCGCCAGCAGCTTTGAAGAGACCCAGTACTTC.

The V gene is TRBV11-2, the J gene TRBJ2-7; 10 bases are a match to TRBD2. The junction had 0 bases not matched to a gene; V was cut back by 1 base and J by 0 bases. CDR3 size: 15 residues. The germline CDR1 and CDR2 sequences are SGHAT and FQNNGV. The CDR3 coding sequence is TGTGCCAGCAGCTTAGCTAGCGGGAGCTCCTACGAGCAGTACTTC. It codes for CASSLASGSSYEQYF.

The chain uses TRBV6-5 and TRBJ2-1; D ambiguous. Germline V CDR1 and CDR2: MNHEY, SVGAGI. CDR3 length equals 16 residues. Trimming removed 4 bases from V and 4 bases from J, with 17 bases in between. CDR3 coding DNA: TGTGCCAGCAGTTCCTTTAGGAAGGGTTCGTACAATGAGCAGTTCTTC. Its protein is CASSSFRKGSYNEQFF.

The rearrangement links TRBV18 to TRBJ1-3; maybe TRBD1 (6 bases). This CDR3 comprises 18 residues. Germline values: CDR1 KGHSH, CDR2 LQKENI. The V end lost 1 base, the J end lost 0 bases, and 16 bases lay between the germline ends. Here the CDR3 reads CASSPRAGAPSSGNTIYF. The CDR3 coding sequence is TGTGCCAGCTCACCACGAGCGGGGGCCCCGAGCTCTGGAAACACCATATATTTT.

V is TRBV4-2 and J is TRBJ2-7, with 9 bases that match TRBD1. J lost 6 bases, V lost 0 bases, and 9 bases had no gene match. CDR1 and CDR2 from the germline V gene are LGHNA and YNFKEQ. CDR3 length: 16 residues. The CDR3 nucleotides read TGTGCCAGCAGCCAAGACTCTGCGGGACAGGGTTTCGAGCAGTACTTC. Protein: CASSQDSAGQGFEQYF.

This chain joins TRBV6-1 and TRBJ1-4; D is perhaps TRBD1 (5 bases). V gave up 1 base and J gave up 4 bases, with 7 bases separating them. The length of the CDR3 is 14 residues. The germline CDR1 and CDR2 sequences are MNHNS and SASEGT. CDR3 sequence reads: CASSEGGFNEKLFF. The CDR3 DNA is TGTGCCAGCAGTGAAGGGGGGTTTAATGAAAAACTGTTTTTT.

V usage is TRBV5-1 and J usage is TRBJ2-1, with D tentatively TRBD1 (5 bases). Germline V gene data show CDR1 as SGHRS and CDR2 as YFSETQ. The CDR3 spans 13 residues. Trimming took 2 bases from V and 7 from J, leaving 10 bases between them. CDR3 amino acids: CASSFGAVNEQFF. The CDR3 nucleotides read TGCGCCAGCAGCTTTGGGGCGGTGAATGAGCAGTTCTTC.

This clone showed up just a few times. The chain joins TRBV5-1 to TRBJ2-3; 8 bases map to TRBD1. J lost 4 bases, V lost 6 bases, and 10 bases had no gene match. Per the germline V gene, CDR1 is SGHRS and CDR2 is YFSETQ. There are 15 residues in the CDR3. CDR3 nucleotide sequence: TGCGCCAGCAACGATTGGCCAGGGGGCCCAGATACGCAGTATTTT. Residues: CASNDWPGGPDTQYF.

In this sample, this clone turned up a few times. This chain connects TRBV5-1 to TRBJ1-3; no clear D gene. V was clipped by 7 bases and J by 4 bases, with 12 bases between them. Germline CDR1 and CDR2: SGHRS and YFSETQ. The CDR3 length is 13 residues. The CDR3 coding sequence is TGCGCCAGCGCCGACGGGAGCGGAAACACCATATATTTT. The encoded protein is CASADGSGNTIYF.

The chain combines TRBV29-1 with TRBJ2-1, with 9 bases that match TRBD2. V gave up 6 bases and J gave up 2 bases; unmatched junction bases: 8. CDR1 SQVTM and CDR2 ANQGSEA come from the germline V gene. The CDR3 covers 15 residues. CDR3 coding DNA: TGCAGCGTCGATAATAGCGGGAGAGCCTACAATGAGCAGTTCTTC. Its translation is CSVDNSGRAYNEQFF.

This clone was detected a few times. This sequence joins TRBV7-9 and TRBJ1-2; no firm D call. This CDR3 is built from 13 residues. Trimming cost V 2 bases and J 2 bases, with 6 bases left between them. The V gene's germline CDR1 is SEHNR and CDR2 FQNEAQ (reference sequence). CDR3 loop: CASSLRENYGYTF. In nucleotides, the CDR3 is TGTGCCAGCAGCTTACGAGAGAACTATGGCTACACCTTC. The variable domain in full, with the rest retrieved from reference TRBV7-9 and TRBJ1-2, is DTGVSQNPRHKITKRGQNVTFRCDPISEHNRLYWYRQTLGQGPEFLTYFQNEAQLEKSRLLSDRFSAERPKGSFSTLEIQRTEQGDSAMYLCASSLRENYGYTFGSGTRLTVV.

The rearrangement links TRBV27 to TRBJ2-2; D is uncertain. This CDR3 is 14 amino acids long. Trimming shortened V by 6 bases and J by 0 bases, and 8 bases separated the two germline ends. In germline, CDR1 is MNHEY, CDR2 SMNVEV (reference sequence). The CDR3, as DNA: TGTGCCAGCAGATGGCAGCCGAACACCGGGGAGCTGTTTTTT. This sequence encodes CASRWQPNTGELFF.

Points on this clone: The identical CDR3 is also encoded by other nucleotide sequences in the sample. The rearrangement links TRBV15 to TRBJ2-5, with 7 bases that match TRBD1. Germline V lookup: CDR1 LNHNV, CDR2 YYDKDF (reference sequence). The CDR3 is made up of 15 amino acids. The V and J ends lost 0 bases and 2 bases, in that order; junction bases with no gene match: 3. The CDR3: CATSRDPGQQETQYF. The CDR3 DNA is TGTGCCACCAGCAGAGATCCGGGACAGCAAGAGACCCAGTACTTC.

This clone was recorded a few times. The chain links TRBV10-2 to TRBJ1-2; D not certain. CDR3 length equals 13 residues. From germline, CDR1 is WSHSY and CDR2 SAAADI. Trimming shortened V by 5 bases and J by 2 bases, and 9 bases separated the two germline ends. The CDR3, as DNA: TGCGCCAGCAGTCTAACAGAAAACTATGGCTACACCTTC. As protein: CASSLTENYGYTF.

V usage is TRBV6-1 and J usage is TRBJ2-7, with 9 bases aligning to TRBD1. Germline V gene lookup returns CDR1 MNHNS and CDR2 SASEGT. The CDR3 runs 13 residues. V lost 8 bases and J lost 4; bases outside the gene matches: 6. The CDR3 region is CASRDRDVYEQYF. The CDR3 nucleotides are TGTGCCAGCCGGGACAGGGATGTGTACGAGCAGTACTTC.

The chain couples TRBV5-6 to TRBJ2-7; D not resolved. Germline V gene sequence: CDR1 SGHDT, CDR2 YYEEEE. CDR3 size: 13 residues. The V and J ends lost 3 bases and 3 bases respectively, with 10 bases between them. The CDR3 protein is CASSSGRIYEQYF. The CDR3 DNA is TGTGCCAGCAGCTCCGGACGGATCTACGAGCAGTACTTC.

The V and J genes are TRBV5-1 and TRBJ2-1; 7 nucleotides agree with TRBD2. The CDR3 loop spans 16 amino acids. Germline V gene lookup returns CDR1 SGHRS and CDR2 YFSETQ. Unmatched junction bases numbered 3, after V lost 0 bases and J lost 0 bases. The CDR3 is CASSLAGGSSYNEQFF. The CDR3 DNA sequence: TGCGCCAGCAGCTTGGCTGGCGGGAGCTCCTACAATGAGCAGTTCTTC. Drawing the rest from reference TRBV5-1 and TRBJ2-1, the complete variable domain is KAGVTQTPRYLIKTRGQQVTLSCSPISGHRSVSWYQQTPGQGLQFLFEYFSETQRNKGNFPGRFSGRQFSNSRSEMNVSTLELGDSALYLCASSLAGGSSYNEQFFGPGTRLTVL.

Here the CDR3 DNA reads TGCGCCAGCAGCTTGGACACTAGCAATCAGCCCCAGCATTTT. This encodes CASSLDTSNQPQHF. The rearrangement uses TRBV5-1 and TRBJ1-5; D is ambiguous. The V end lost 0 bases, the J end lost 0 bases, and 4 bases lay between the germline ends. Germline lookup yields CDR1 SGHRS and CDR2 YFSETQ. The CDR3 extends over 14 amino acids. The full variable domain, rest sourced from reference TRBV5-1 and TRBJ1-5, is KAGVTQTPRYLIKTRGQQVTLSCSPISGHRSVSWYQQTPGQGLQFLFEYFSETQRNKGNFPGRFSGRQFSNSRSEMNVSTLELGDSALYLCASSLDTSNQPQHFGDGTRLSIL.

This clone was seen only once. The chain carries TRBV13 and TRBJ1-1; D is undetermined. CDR1 is PRHDT, CDR2 FYEKMQ, per germline (reference sequence). V was pared by 5 bases and J by 7 bases, with 14 bases between. The CDR3 is made up of 13 amino acids. CDR3: CASSPLAGDEAFF. The CDR3 DNA reads TGTGCCAGCAGCCCCCTGGCGGGAGATGAAGCTTTCTTT.

This clone has just one count. This chain uses TRBV30 with TRBJ2-1; D may correspond to TRBD1 or TRBD2 (5 bases each). The CDR3 contains 14 residues. V gave up 5 bases and J gave up 7 bases, with 18 bases separating them. Germline CDR1 and CDR2: GTSNPN and SVGIG (reference sequence). This CDR3 is CAWGLATWGNEQFF. Here the CDR3 DNA reads TGTGCCTGGGGATTGGCTACATGGGGGAATGAGCAGTTCTTC.

J is TRBJ1-4 and V is TRBV30; 8 bases fit TRBD1. Germline V gene lookup returns CDR1 GTSNPN and CDR2 SVGIG (reference sequence). V gave up 3 bases and J gave up 2 bases; unmatched junction bases: 20. The CDR3 runs 20 residues. The CDR3 region is CAWRGRIGQGVRSTNEKLFF. CDR3 DNA sequence: TGTGCCTGGAGGGGCCGCATCGGACAGGGTGTACGGTCGACTAATGAAAAACTGTTTTTT.